This TCR beta chain was retrieved from a study of CD8+CD57+ T cells in acquired aplastic anemia. Study information: Roughly 11 million reads were obtained on average for healthy donor CD4+ cells. Study-wide points: Roughly 30 sequences, all CD8+ CDR3, were shared between patients and controls.

With regard to this clonotype: The antigen is unknown.

The template for TCR beta VDJ and CDR3 sequence profiling was genomic DNA. Each CDR3 protein is one row after TCRdb ran MiXCR on the reads. The data show about 170,000 distinct CDR3 sequences, approximately 60% seen once. The sample consisted of sorted CD4+, CD8+, or CD8+CD57+ T cells (not recorded which) from PBMCs. This receptor was taken from a human donor in good health.

As DNA, the CDR3 is TGCAGTGCTAGAGATAGGGGGGCAGTTGACGGCTCTGGGGCCAACGTCCTGACTTTC. The encoded protein is CSARDRGAVDGSGANVLTF. The chain has TRBV20-1 and TRBJ2-6, with D perhaps matching TRBD1 or TRBD2 (6 bases each). CDR1 DFQATT and CDR2 SNEGSKA come from the germline V gene (reference sequence). The CDR3 sequence is 19 residues long. Deletions cut 0 bases from V and 0 bases from J, with 18 bases between.